These 10 T cell receptor beta chains originate from one sample sequenced in a study of PD-1 blockade in classical Hodgkin lymphoma. TCRdb keeps only in-frame clones here, not all; method: immunoSEQ multiplex PCR. The table records under 75,000 clones, more than 70% of them present only once. The patients all showed relapse after autologous stem cell transplantation, while their brentuximab vedotin exposure varied. Sequences were derived from peripheral blood mononuclear cells (PBMCs), sampled before the second cycle of nivolumab. Receptor source: a human donor with classical Hodgkin lymphoma.

The table lists this clone with a count of one. The chain carries TRBV7-2 and TRBJ2-7; 7 nucleotides line up with TRBD1. The CDR3 is 15 amino acids. The germline V gene has CDR1 SGHTA and CDR2 FQGNSA. After removal of 2 bases from V and 0 bases from J, the junction contained 4 bases not matched to a gene. This CDR3 reads CASSLRQGSSYEQYF. CDR3 DNA sequence: TGTGCCAGCAGCTTAAGACAGGGAAGCTCCTACGAGCAGTACTTC.

The chain uses TRBV10-2 and TRBJ2-7; tentative D call: TRBD1 (6 bases). The CDR3 has 13 amino acids. Looked up from germline, CDR1 is WSHSY and CDR2 is SAAADI. V dropped 9 bases and J dropped 4 bases, with 16 bases sitting between them. The CDR3 DNA follows: TGCGCCAGTGCTAAAACACAGGGTTACGAGCAGTACTTC. Translated, it gives CASAKTQGYEQYF.

The V and J genes are TRBV5-1 and TRBJ2-2; tentatively, D is TRBD1 (5 bases). V was pared by 3 bases and J by 0 bases, with 9 bases between. CDR1 SGHRS and CDR2 YFSETQ come from the germline V gene. The CDR3 has 15 residues. CDR3 in amino acids: CASSSMTANTGELFF. As DNA, the CDR3 is TGCGCCAGCAGCTCTATGACAGCGAACACCGGGGAGCTGTTTTTT.

The chain couples TRBV7-9 to TRBJ2-5; TRBD1 matches 7 bases. V shed 1 base and J 9 bases; nucleotides not matched to a gene: 2. Germline V lookup: CDR1 SEHNR, CDR2 FQNEAQ (reference sequence). The CDR3 is 12 amino acids. CDR3 amino acids: CASSLEDRSQYF. In DNA, the CDR3 is TGTGCCAGCAGCTTAGAGGACAGGTCCCAGTACTTC.

The rearrangement uses TRBV9 and TRBJ2-3; weak D call: TRBD1 (5 bases). From germline, CDR1 is SGDLS and CDR2 YYNGEE. The CDR3 runs to 14 residues. Between the trimmed V and J ends, which lost 0 bases and 2 bases, there was a span of 7 bases. The CDR3 DNA follows: TGTGCCAGCAGCGTAGGCAGGGTCACAGATACGCAGTATTTT. It translates to CASSVGRVTDTQYF. The variable domain in full, with the rest retrieved from reference TRBV9 and TRBJ2-3, is DSGVTQTPKHLITATGQRVTLRCSPRSGDLSVYWYQQSLDQGLQFLIQYYNGEERAKGNILERFSAQQFPDLHSELNLSSLELGDSALYFCASSVGRVTDTQYFGPGTRLTVL.

The rearrangement joins TRBV5-1 to TRBJ1-1; D unresolved. The germline gives CDR1 SGHRS, CDR2 YFSETQ. V lost 2 bases to trimming and J lost 4 bases, with 9 bases between them. The CDR3 spans 13 residues. CDR3 sequence reads: CASSLGRLTEAFF. The CDR3 DNA reads TGCGCCAGCAGCTTAGGGAGACTCACTGAAGCTTTCTTT.

J is TRBJ1-5 and V is TRBV7-8; D is ambiguous. The CDR3 has 12 amino acids. Germline-derived CDR1 and CDR2 are SGHVS and FQNEAQ. Trimming stripped 5 bases from V and 11 bases from J, with 13 bases between. In DNA form, the CDR3 reads TGTGCCAGCAGCCGTCGGGTGGGGTCCCAGCATTTT. This sequence encodes CASSRRVGSQHF.

The gene calls are TRBV28 and TRBJ2-7, with a weak D call TRBD2 (6 bases). Trimming shortened V by 5 bases and J by 0 bases, and 17 bases separated the two germline ends. Germline V lookup: CDR1 MDHEN, CDR2 SYDVKM. The CDR3 runs to 16 residues. CDR3 DNA sequence: TGTGCCAGCAGTCTAAGGAGCGGGCCCCGCTCCTACGAGCAGTACTTC. Translation: CASSLRSGPRSYEQYF.

The chain combines TRBV4-2 with TRBJ2-7; TRBD2 aligns across 13 bases. The CDR3 covers 14 residues. From germline, CDR1 is LGHNA and CDR2 YNFKEQ. The trim removed 0 bases at V and 9 bases at J, leaving 2 bases unmatched. CDR3 in amino acids: CASSQDRTSGGQYF. As DNA, the CDR3 is TGTGCCAGCAGCCAAGATCGGACTAGCGGGGGGCAGTACTTC.

In regard to this clone: Other DNA sequences within the sample encode an identical CDR3. V and J are TRBV5-1 and TRBJ2-1; 8 bases line up with TRBD1. Germline assignment: CDR1 SGHRS and CDR2 YFSETQ. This CDR3 region has 15 residues. After removal of 0 bases from V and 3 bases from J, the junction contained 2 bases not matched to a gene. CDR3 residues: CASSLEGQGYNEQFF. The DNA of the CDR3 is TGCGCCAGCAGCTTGGAAGGACAGGGCTACAATGAGCAGTTCTTC.